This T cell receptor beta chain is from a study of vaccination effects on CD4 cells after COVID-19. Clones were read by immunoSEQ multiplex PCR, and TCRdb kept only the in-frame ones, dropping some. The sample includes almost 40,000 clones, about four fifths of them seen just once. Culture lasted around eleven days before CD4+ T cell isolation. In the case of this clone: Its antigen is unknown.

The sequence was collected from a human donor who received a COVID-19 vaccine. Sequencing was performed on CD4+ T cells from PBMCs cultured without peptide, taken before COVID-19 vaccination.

The CDR3 nucleotides read TGTGCCTGGAGTACGGGAGGGGCGGCTAATGAAAAACTGTTTTTT. Its protein product is CAWSTGGAANEKLFF. V is TRBV30 and J is TRBJ1-4; TRBD1 might be the D (5 bases). V was pared by 2 bases and J by 3 bases, with 13 bases between. The germline V gene encodes CDR1 GTSNPN and CDR2 SVGIG (reference sequence). The CDR3 is 15 amino acids.